This TCR beta chain derives from a study of T cells in Graves' hyperthyroidism and ophthalmopathy. Newly diagnosed patients aged 18 to 65 had hyperthyroidism of under 2 months' duration. Study results and caveats: Most thyroid clonotypes expanded above 0.001 appeared in blood too. The model predicted ophthalmopathy a median approximately six months before onset.

This CDR3 is built from 15 residues. CDR1 and CDR2 (germline): SEHNR, FQNEAQ (reference sequence). Points on this clonotype: What it recognizes is unknown. At one boundary the junction diverges from the germline segment, which might be a read error.

Using RNA transcripts as the source, TCR beta CDR3 regions were amplified. HTBI primers drove first-round RT-PCR of the TCR CDR3. TCRdb processed the multiplex PCR reads anew with MiXCR; each CDR3 protein has one entry. This table holds 560,000 or so distinct CDR3 sequences, 35% to 55% found once. Specimen: peripheral blood or thyroid tissue (not recorded which). The source is a woman aged 18 to 35 with Graves' hyperthyroidism. The chain combines TRBV7-9 with TRBJ1-2; maybe TRBD1 (6 bases). In DNA, the CDR3 is TGTGCCAGCAGCTTGGACAGAGGAACGACAGCTGGCTACATCTTC. It encodes CASSLDRGTTAGYIF. Combining the CDR3 with reference TRBV7-9 and TRBJ1-2 gives the whole variable domain DTGVSQNPRHKITKRGQNVTFRCDPISEHNRLYWYRQTLGQGPEFLTYFQNEAQLEKSRLLSDRFSAERPKGSFSTLEIQRTEQGDSAMYLCASSLDRGTTAGYIFGSGTRLTVV.